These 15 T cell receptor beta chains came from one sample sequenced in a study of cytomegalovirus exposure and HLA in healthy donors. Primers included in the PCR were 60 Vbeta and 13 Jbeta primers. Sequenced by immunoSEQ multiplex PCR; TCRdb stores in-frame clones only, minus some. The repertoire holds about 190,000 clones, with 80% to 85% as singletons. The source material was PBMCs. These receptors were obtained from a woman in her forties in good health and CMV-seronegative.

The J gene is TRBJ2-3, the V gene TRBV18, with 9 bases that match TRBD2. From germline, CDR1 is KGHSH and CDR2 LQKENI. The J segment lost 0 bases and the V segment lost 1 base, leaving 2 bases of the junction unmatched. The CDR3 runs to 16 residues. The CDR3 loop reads CASSPRLADSTDTQYF. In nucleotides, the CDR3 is TGTGCCAGCTCACCACGACTAGCGGACAGCACAGATACGCAGTATTTT.

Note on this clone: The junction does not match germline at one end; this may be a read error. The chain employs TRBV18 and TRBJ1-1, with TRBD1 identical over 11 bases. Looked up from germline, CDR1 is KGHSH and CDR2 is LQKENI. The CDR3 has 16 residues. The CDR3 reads CASSPRQGQGDTEAFF. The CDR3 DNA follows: TGTGCCAGCTCGCCACGGCAGGGACAGGGGGACACTGAAGCTTTCTTT.

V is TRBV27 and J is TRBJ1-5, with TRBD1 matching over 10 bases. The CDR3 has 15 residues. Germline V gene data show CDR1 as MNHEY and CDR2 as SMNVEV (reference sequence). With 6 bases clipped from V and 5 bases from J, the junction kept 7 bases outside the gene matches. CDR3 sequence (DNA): TGTGCCAGCAGCCTATCCGGGACAGGGGATCAGCCCCAGCATTTT. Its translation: CASSLSGTGDQPQHF.

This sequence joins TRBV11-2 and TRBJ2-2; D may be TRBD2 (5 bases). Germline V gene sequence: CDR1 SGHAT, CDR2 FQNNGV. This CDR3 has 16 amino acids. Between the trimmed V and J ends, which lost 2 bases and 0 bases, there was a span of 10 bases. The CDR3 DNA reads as TGTGCCAGCAGCTTATTGACGGGAACGAACACCGGGGAGCTGTTTTTT. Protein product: CASSLLTGTNTGELFF.

The CDR3 is CASSLTRSQETQYF. The CDR3 coding sequence is TGTGCCAGCAGCTTAACTAGGAGTCAAGAGACCCAGTACTTC. V usage is TRBV11-3 and J usage is TRBJ2-5; perhaps TRBD2 as D (5 bases). The V gene lost 2 bases and the J gene lost 2 bases, with 9 bases spanning the gap. CDR1 is SGHNT, CDR2 YENEEA, per germline. The CDR3 length is 14 residues.

The CDR3 bases are TGTGCCAGCAGCTTAGTATCTAACCTCAACACCGGGGAGCTGTTTTTT. It translates to CASSLVSNLNTGELFF. J is TRBJ2-2 and V is TRBV7-2; the D is unclear. The V end lost 1 base, the J end lost 2 bases, and 11 bases lay between the germline ends. Looked up from germline, CDR1 is SGHTA and CDR2 is FQGNSA. This CDR3 spans 16 amino acids.

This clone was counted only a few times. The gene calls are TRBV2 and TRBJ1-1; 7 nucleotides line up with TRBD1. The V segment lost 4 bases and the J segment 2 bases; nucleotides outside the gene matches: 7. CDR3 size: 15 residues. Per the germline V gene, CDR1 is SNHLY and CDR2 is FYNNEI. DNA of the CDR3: TGTGCCAGCAGTGGACCTAGGACAGGCAACACTGAAGCTTTCTTT. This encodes CASSGPRTGNTEAFF.

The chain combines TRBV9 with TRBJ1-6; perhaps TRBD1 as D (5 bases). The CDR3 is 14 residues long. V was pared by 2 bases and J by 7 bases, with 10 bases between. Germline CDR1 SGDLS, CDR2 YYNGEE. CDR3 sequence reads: CASSVGGGNSPLHF. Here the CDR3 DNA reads TGTGCCAGCAGCGTCGGGGGGGGGAATTCACCCCTCCACTTT.

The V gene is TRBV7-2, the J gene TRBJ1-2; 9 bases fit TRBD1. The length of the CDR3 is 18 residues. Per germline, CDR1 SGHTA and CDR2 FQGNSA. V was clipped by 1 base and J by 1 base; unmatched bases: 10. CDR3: CASSLDGQGLIGNYGYTF. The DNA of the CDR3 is TGTGCCAGCAGCTTAGACGGACAGGGGCTCATCGGTAACTATGGCTACACCTTC.

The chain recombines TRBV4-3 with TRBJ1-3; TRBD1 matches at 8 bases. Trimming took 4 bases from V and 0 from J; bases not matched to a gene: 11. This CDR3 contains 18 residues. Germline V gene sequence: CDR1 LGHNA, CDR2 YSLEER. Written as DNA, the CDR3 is TGCGCCAGCAGCCCGGGACAGGACCGGGTGGGCTCTGGAAACACCATATATTTT. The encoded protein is CASSPGQDRVGSGNTIYF.

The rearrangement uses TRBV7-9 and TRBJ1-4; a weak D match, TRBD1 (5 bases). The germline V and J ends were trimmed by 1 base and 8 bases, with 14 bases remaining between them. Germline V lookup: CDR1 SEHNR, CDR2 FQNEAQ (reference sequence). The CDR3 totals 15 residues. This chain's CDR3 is CASSLGGGGNEKLFF. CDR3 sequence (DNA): TGTGCCAGCAGCTTAGGGGGCGGGGGAAACGAAAAACTGTTTTTT.

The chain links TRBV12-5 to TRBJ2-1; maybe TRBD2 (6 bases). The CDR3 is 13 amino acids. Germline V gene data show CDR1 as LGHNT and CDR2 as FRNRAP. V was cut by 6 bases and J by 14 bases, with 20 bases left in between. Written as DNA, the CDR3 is TGTGCTAGTGGCCAGGGATTGGGACTGAAGAAGTTCTTC. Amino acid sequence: CASGQGLGLKKFF.

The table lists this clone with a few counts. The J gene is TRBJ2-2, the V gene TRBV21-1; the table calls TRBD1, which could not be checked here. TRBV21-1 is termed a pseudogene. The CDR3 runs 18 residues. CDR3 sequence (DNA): TGTGCCAGCAGCAAAGAGGCCGAGACAGGGAAAAACACCGGGGAGCTGTTTTTT. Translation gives CASSKEAETGKNTGELFF.

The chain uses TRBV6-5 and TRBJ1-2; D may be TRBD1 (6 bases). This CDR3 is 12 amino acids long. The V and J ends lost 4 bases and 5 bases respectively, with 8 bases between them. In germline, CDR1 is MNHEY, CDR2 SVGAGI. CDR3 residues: CASSSTGYGYTF. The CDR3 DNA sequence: TGTGCCAGCAGTTCTACAGGGTATGGCTACACCTTC.

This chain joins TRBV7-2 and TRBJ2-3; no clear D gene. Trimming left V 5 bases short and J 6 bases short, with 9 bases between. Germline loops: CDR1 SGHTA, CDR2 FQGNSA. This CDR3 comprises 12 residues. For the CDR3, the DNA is TGTGCCAGCAGCCAGAGGCCGGATACGCAGTATTTT. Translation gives CASSQRPDTQYF.